This T cell receptor (beta chain) was recorded in a study of blood T cell repertoires in COVID-19. In the authors' methods: Reference gene primer amplification in the assay estimated nucleated cell counts. TCRdb's copy holds only in-frame clones and misses some; the assay was immunoSEQ multiplex PCR. That table is the source of V, J and clone size, and D and trimming were worked out from the DNA. The table lists roughly 230,000 clones, about 85% of them singletons. With respect to this clone: One end of the junction varies from germline; a read error may be responsible.

CDR3 size: 17 residues. Germline CDR1 and CDR2: SGHNT and YYREEE (reference sequence). The sample taken for sequencing was PBMCs or T cells enriched from blood (not recorded which). The genes are TRBV5-4 and TRBJ1-1; 8 bases are shared with TRBD1. This clonotype was obtained from a woman between 50 and 59 years old who had been exposed to COVID-19. The CDR3 reads CASTLSLRGQGDSKAFF. The CDR3 region has the DNA TGTGCCAGCACCTTGAGTCTTCGTGGACAGGGAGATTCTAAAGCTTTCTTT.